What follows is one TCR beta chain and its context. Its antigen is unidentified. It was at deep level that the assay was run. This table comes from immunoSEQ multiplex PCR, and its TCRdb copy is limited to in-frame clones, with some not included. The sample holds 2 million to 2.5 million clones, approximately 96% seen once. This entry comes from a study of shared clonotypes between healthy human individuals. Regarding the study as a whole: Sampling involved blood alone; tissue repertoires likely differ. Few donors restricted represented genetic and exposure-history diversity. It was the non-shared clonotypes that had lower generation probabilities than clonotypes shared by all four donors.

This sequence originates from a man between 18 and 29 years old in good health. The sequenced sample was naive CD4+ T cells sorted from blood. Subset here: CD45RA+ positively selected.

This CDR3 reads CASSPGNRDESEAFF. The CDR3 region has the DNA TGTGCCAGCTCACCAGGGAACAGGGATGAGTCTGAAGCTTTCTTT. The chain links TRBV18 to TRBJ1-1; a weak D match, TRBD1 (6 bases). Trimming took off 2 bases at V and 6 bases at J, with 16 bases between the two ends. This CDR3 region has 15 residues. CDR1 and CDR2 (germline): KGHSH, LQKENI. The whole variable domain, remainder taken from reference TRBV18 and TRBJ1-1, is NAGVMQNPRHLVRRRGQEARLRCSPMKGHSHVYWYRQLPEEGLKFMVYLQKENIIDESGMPKERFSAEFPKEGPSILRIQQVVRGDSAAYFCASSPGNRDESEAFFGQGTRLTVV.